This TCR beta chain was profiled in a study of PD-1 blockade in classical Hodgkin lymphoma. Across the whole study: Patients had nivolumab dosed at 3 mg/kg, delivered intravenously every 2 weeks. Study-level results: The baseline diversity of complete responders showed similarity to that of newly diagnosed patients. The drivers behind the repertoire differences, possibly disease activity or prior therapy, remain undefined.

This clone has a handful of counts. Its cognate antigen is unknown. Time point denoted: cycle 4 day 1 (C4D1), after five to seven weeks of nivolumab. Relapse was seen in all patients after autologous stem cell transplantation, and brentuximab vedotin exposure was variable. Magnetic negative selection served to purify CD4+ T cells out of PBMCs that had been thawed. The protocol was immunoSEQ multiplex PCR, while the TCRdb copy is restricted to in-frame clones and leaves out a portion. The sample carries 25,000 to 35,000 clones, roughly four fifths recorded once. V was trimmed by 0 bases and J by 7 bases, leaving 7 bases between them. The CDR3 runs 12 residues. Germline-derived CDR1 and CDR2 are MNHEY and SMNVEV (reference sequence).

The source was CD4+ T cells from blood, collected before the fourth cycle of nivolumab. This receptor was identified in a human donor with classical Hodgkin lymphoma. The genes are TRBV27 and TRBJ2-7; tentative D call: TRBD2 (6 bases). The CDR3 region has the DNA TGTGCCAGCAGTTTATCGGGGAGGGAGCAGTACTTC. This translates into CASSLSGREQYF.